Listed below are T cell receptor beta chains from one sample, sequenced in a study of CD8 T cells in ankylosing spondylitis. Using its own MiXCR run on the 5' RACE reads, TCRdb lists one record per CDR3 protein. In the table there are fewer than 650,000 distinct CDR3 sequences, 12% of which are singletons. Sequencing was done on a sample of blood, either unsorted or a sorted T cell fraction (not recorded which). These TCRs come from a male donor with ankylosing spondylitis. The CDR3 runs from the conserved cysteine through the conserved F or W. D genes are given only for firm matches. Rows may omit the clone size; those that give it use once, few, many or a size class.

TRBJ1-5,NA,many,TRBV2,TGTGCCAGCAGTTGGGGCAAAAGCAATCAGCCCCAGCATTTT,CASSWGKSNQPQHF
TRBJ2-1,TRBD2,NA,TRBV12-3/TRBV12-4,TGTGCCAGCAGGCCGGATAGCGGGAGGACGAATGAGCAGTTCTTC,CASRPDSGRTNEQFF
TRBJ2-2,TRBD2,NA,TRBV12-3/TRBV12-4,TGTGCCAGCACGGGAGGGCAGGACACCGGGGAGCTGTTTTTT,CASTGGQDTGELFF
TRBJ1-1,NA,few,TRBV5-1,TGCGCCAGCAGCTCTGACACGGGGAACACTGAAGCTTTCTTT,CASSSDTGNTEAFF
TRBJ2-1,NA,few,TRBV7-2,TGTGCCAGCAGCTCAAGGGAAATATACAATGAGCAGTTCTTC,CASSSREIYNEQFF
TRBJ2-1,NA,few,TRBV5-1,TGCGCCAGCAGGCCTCTAGGAAACAATGAGCAGTTCTTC,CASRPLGNNEQFF
TRBJ1-5,NA,few,TRBV20-1,TGCAGTGCTAGAGACCAGGTTGTTCCCCAGCCCCAGCATTTT,CSARDQVVPQPQHF
TRBJ1-4,TRBD1,many,TRBV12-3/TRBV12-4,TGTGCCAGCAGTTTTAGGACAGGGGATGAAAAACTGTTTTTT,CASSFRTGDEKLFF
TRBJ2-1,TRBD2,few,TRBV5-6,TGTGCCAGCAGCCGGAGGCTAGCGGGTTTTAATGAGCAGTTCTTC,CASSRRLAGFNEQFF
TRBJ2-1,TRBD1,few,TRBV29-1,TGCAGCGTTGACCTTCGGGACAGGCCCGGCAATGAGCAGTTCTTC,CSVDLRDRPGNEQFF
TRBJ2-1,NA,NA,TRBV29-1,TGCAGCGGGGTTGGGGGTTCCTACAATGAGCAGTTCTTC,CSGVGGSYNEQFF
TRBJ1-2,NA,many,TRBV20-1,TGCAGTGCAGTAGGGAATTCGGGAGGCTACACCTTC,CSAVGNSGGYTF
TRBJ2-2,TRBD2,many,TRBV20-1,TGCAGTGCTAGTTTCCCCGGACTAGCGGGAACCGGGGAGCTGTTTTTT,CSASFPGLAGTGELFF
TRBJ1-3,TRBD1,few,TRBV18,TGTGCCAGCTCACCCGACCGGACAGGGGGCGTGGGAAACACCATATATTTT,CASSPDRTGGVGNTIYF
TRBJ2-3,NA,NA,TRBV5-1,TGCGCCAGCAGCTCGAACCAGGGAAGGACAGATACGCAGTATTTT,CASSSNQGRTDTQYF
TRBJ2-1,TRBD2,NA,TRBV7-2,TGTGCCAGCAGCCCTCACGGGACTAGTGCCTACAATGAGCAGTTCTTC,CASSPHGTSAYNEQFF
TRBJ2-1,TRBD2,NA,TRBV6-4,TGTGCCAGCAGTGACTCGGCTAGCGGGAGCCCCCATGAGCAGTTCTTC,CASSDSASGSPHEQFF
TRBJ2-3,NA,many,TRBV24-1,TGTGCCACCAGTGATTGGGGGGATACGCAGTATTTT,CATSDWGDTQYF
TRBJ1-2,NA,NA,TRBV11-2,TGTGCCAGCAGCCCCTCGTCTGCAGCTAACTATGGCTACACCTTC,CASSPSSAANYGYTF
TRBJ2-3,NA,NA,TRBV12-5,TGTGCTAGTGCCCGCCCAGATACGCAGTATTTT,CASARPDTQYF
TRBJ2-2,TRBD1,NA,TRBV24-1,TGTGCCACCAGTGACCCCTTCACTCCGGGACAGGGGGCCGGGGAGCTGTTTTTT,CATSDPFTPGQGAGELFF
TRBJ2-3,NA,NA,TRBV5-4,TGTGCCAGCAGCTATGGTGGCCGCACAGATACGCAGTATTTT,CASSYGGRTDTQYF
TRBJ1-4,TRBD1,few,TRBV11-2,TGTGCCAGCAGCCGCGGGCCGGACAGGGTGGATGAAAAACTGTTTTTT,CASSRGPDRVDEKLFF
TRBJ1-1,NA,many,TRBV7-9,TGTGCCAGCAGCAACATAGAAGCTTTCTTT,CASSNIEAFF
TRBJ2-2,TRBD1,few,TRBV20-1,TGCAGTGCTAGCAGGACAGGGAACACCGGGGAGCTGTTTTTT,CSASRTGNTGELFF
TRBJ1-6,NA,NA,TRBV7-9,TGTGCCAGCAGCTTGGGTCCCGCAGCTTTTTATAATTCACCCCTCCACTTT,CASSLGPAAFYNSPLHF
TRBJ1-1,NA,NA,TRBV14,TGTGCCAGCAGCCAGAAGACGAACAGGTTGACTGAAGCTTTCTTT,CASSQKTNRLTEAFF
TRBJ1-2,NA,NA,TRBV3-1,TGTGCCAGCAGCCAAGGACTAATAGCTAACTATGGCTACACCTTC,CASSQGLIANYGYTF
TRBJ2-5,TRBD2,few,TRBV9,TGTGCCAGCAGCCCACGGACTAGTGATGAGACCCAGTACTTC,CASSPRTSDETQYF
TRBJ1-5,TRBD1,few,TRBV10-2,TGCGCCAGCAGACAGGGGGCCGGTGGGGCCCAGCATTTT,CASRQGAGGAQHF
TRBJ2-1,TRBD2,NA,TRBV12-3/TRBV12-4,TGTGCCAGCAGAAGGACTAGCGGGAGTTTCAATGAGCAGTTCTTC,CASRRTSGSFNEQFF
TRBJ2-5,TRBD1,NA,TRBV20-1,TGCAGTGCTCGCCGGGACAGTGGAGATCGGGAGACCCAGTACTTC,CSARRDSGDRETQYF
TRBJ2-3,TRBD2,NA,TRBV24-1,TGTGCCACCAGTACCCCTCTAGCGGGAGTCGCAGATACGCAGTATTTT,CATSTPLAGVADTQYF
TRBJ1-6,NA,many,TRBV12-3/TRBV12-4,TGTGCCAGCAGGTCCAGGGGTGAGGGTTCACCCCTCCACTTT,CASRSRGEGSPLHF
TRBJ1-2,NA,few,TRBV2,TGTGCCAGCAGTGAAGCAAGGACTCTCGGCTATGGCTACACCTTC,CASSEARTLGYGYTF
TRBJ2-3,NA,few,TRBV21-1,TGTGCCAGCAGCAAATCAACTAGCGGAAGTGGCACAGATACGCAGTATTTT,CASSKSTSGSGTDTQYF
TRBJ2-3,TRBD2,many,TRBV12-3/TRBV12-4,TGTGCCAGCAGTTTAGGGCGGGAGGCAGATACGCAGTATTTT,CASSLGREADTQYF